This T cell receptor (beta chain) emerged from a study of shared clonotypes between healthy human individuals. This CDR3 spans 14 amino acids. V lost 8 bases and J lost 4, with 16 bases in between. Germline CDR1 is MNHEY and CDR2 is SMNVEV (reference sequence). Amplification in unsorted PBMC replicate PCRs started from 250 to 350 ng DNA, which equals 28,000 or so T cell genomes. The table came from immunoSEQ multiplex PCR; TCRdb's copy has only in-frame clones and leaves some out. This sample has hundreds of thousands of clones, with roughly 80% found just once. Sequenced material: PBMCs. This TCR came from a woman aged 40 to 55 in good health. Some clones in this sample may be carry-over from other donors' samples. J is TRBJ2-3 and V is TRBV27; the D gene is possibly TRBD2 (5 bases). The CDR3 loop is CASRPASNPDTQYF. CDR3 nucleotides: TGTGCCAGCCGGCCGGCTAGCAACCCAGATACGCAGTATTTT.